The clone carrying this T cell receptor beta chain was detected once. Original handling: Amplifying reference gene primers gave estimates of nucleated cell counts. Generated by immunoSEQ multiplex PCR, the TCRdb table keeps only in-frame clones and is missing some. The V and J calls and clone size were taken over from that table, and D and trimming were inferred from the DNA. The repertoire holds approximately 240,000 clones, with approximately 82% as singletons. This sample was included in a study of blood T cell repertoires in COVID-19. Whole-study context: Samples representing acute and convalescent COVID-19 were sourced from the United States, Italy and Spain. PBMCs, B-cell-depleted T cells, or T cells were the source of the cDNA or gDNA that made up the material.

Sequenced material: peripheral blood. This clonotype originated in a woman older than 75 with active or convalescent COVID-19.

CDR3 DNA: TGTGCCTGGGAGGGGGGGACCCCCTACGAGCAGTACTTC. As protein: CAWEGGTPYEQYF. The rearrangement joins TRBV30 to TRBJ2-7, with D maybe TRBD2 (7 bases). The V end was cut by 5 bases, the J end by 2 bases, with 13 bases between. The germline gives CDR1 GTSNPN, CDR2 SVGIG (reference sequence). This CDR3 comprises 13 residues.